This is a list of T cell receptor beta chains from one sample in a study of T-cell reconstitution after alpha-beta-depleted transplantation in children. Via MiXCR, TCRdb re-called the PCR reads, giving one row per CDR3 protein. Of roughly 170,000 distinct CDR3 sequences detected, approximately 7% appear once; the ten largest clones hold about 3%. The input for sequencing was PBMCs from the stem cell graft donor, taken from the stem cell graft. Receptor source: a human donor who donated a stem cell graft to a child with Wiskott-Aldrich syndrome. Both conserved end residues are trimmed from each CDR3. The D gene is left open where the match is weak.

>TRBJ1-1|TRBV25-1|13|.
ASSNPTGRNTEAF
>TRBJ2-1|TRBV27|18|TRBD2
ASSLSQGGKRAGGPGEQF
>TRBJ1-6|TRBV5-1|16|.
ASSPGGPEGSYNSPLH
>TRBJ2-1|TRBV3-1|14|TRBD2
ASSQVKLAGNNEQF
>TRBJ2-1|TRBV20-1|13|.
SARSPQNSDNEQF
>TRBJ2-1|TRBV29-1|13|.
SVEEQGISYNEQF
>TRBJ2-7|TRBV20-1|13|.
SASRARRDSYEQY
>TRBJ2-1|TRBV7-2|14|.
ASSLSPDPTYNEQF
>TRBJ2-7|TRBV5-1|10|.
ASSYPDYEQY
>TRBJ1-6|TRBV12-3/TRBV12-4|12|.
ASSLRTENSPLH
>TRBJ2-1|TRBV6-5|13|TRBD2
ASSYSSGVYNEQF
>TRBJ2-1|TRBV7-2|13|.
ASSLERGRSNEQF
>TRBJ2-4|TRBV6-2/TRBV6-3|13|TRBD2
ASSAREGAKNIQY
>TRBJ2-5|TRBV24-1|14|.
ATSDAIGTAQETQY